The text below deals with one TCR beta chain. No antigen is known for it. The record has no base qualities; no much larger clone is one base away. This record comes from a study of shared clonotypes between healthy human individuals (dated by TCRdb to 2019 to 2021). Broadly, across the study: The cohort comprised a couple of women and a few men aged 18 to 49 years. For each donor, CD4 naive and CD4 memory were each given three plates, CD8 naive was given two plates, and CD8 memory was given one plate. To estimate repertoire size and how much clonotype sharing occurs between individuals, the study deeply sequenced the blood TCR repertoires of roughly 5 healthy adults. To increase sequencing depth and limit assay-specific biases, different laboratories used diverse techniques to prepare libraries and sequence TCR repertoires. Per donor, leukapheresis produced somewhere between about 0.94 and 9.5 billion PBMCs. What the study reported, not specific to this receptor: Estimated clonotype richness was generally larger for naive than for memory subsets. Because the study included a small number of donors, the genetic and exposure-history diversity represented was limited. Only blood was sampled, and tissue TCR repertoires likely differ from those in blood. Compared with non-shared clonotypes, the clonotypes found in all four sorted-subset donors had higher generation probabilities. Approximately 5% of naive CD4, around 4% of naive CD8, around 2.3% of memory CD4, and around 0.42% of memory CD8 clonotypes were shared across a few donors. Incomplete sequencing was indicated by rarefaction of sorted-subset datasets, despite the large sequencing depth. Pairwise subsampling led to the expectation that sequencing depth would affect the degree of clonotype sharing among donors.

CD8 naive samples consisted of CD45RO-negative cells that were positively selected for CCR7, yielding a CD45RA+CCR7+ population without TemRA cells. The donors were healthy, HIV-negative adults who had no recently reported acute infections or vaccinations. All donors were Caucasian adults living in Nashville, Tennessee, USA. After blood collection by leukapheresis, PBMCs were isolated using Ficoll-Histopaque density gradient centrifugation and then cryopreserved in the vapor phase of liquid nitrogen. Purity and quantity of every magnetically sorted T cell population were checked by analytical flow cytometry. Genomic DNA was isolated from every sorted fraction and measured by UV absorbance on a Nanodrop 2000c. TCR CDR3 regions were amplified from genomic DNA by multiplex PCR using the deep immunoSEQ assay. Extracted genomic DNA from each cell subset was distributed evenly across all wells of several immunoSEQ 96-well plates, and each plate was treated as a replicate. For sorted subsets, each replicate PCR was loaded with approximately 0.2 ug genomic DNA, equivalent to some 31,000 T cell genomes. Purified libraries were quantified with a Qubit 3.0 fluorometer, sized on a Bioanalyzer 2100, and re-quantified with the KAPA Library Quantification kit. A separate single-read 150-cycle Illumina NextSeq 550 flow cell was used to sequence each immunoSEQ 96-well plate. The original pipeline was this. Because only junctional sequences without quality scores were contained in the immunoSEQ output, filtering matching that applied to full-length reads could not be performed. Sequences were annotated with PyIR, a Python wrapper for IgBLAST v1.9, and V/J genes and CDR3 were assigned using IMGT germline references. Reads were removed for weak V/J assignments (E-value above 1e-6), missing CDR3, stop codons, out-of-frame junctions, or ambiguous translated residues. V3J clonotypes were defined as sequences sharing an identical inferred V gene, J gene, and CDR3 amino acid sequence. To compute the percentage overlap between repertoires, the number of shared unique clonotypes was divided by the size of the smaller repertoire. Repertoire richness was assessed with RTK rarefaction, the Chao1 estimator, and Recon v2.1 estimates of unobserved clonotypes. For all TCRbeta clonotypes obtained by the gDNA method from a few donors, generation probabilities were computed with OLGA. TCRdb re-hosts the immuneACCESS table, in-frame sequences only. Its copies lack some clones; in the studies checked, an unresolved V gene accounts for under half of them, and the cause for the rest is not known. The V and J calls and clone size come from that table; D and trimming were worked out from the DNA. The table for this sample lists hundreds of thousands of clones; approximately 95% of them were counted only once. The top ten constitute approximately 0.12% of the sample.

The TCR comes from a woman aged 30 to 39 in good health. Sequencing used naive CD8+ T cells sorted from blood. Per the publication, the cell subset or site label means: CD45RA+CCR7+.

The CDR3 sequence is CAISAPGTPKETQYF. The bases are TGTGCCATCAGTGCCCCCGGGACACCGAAAGAGACCCAGTACTTC. The chain uses TRBV10-3 and TRBJ2-5; TRBD1 is a possible D gene, resting on 6 matching bases. As encoded in the germline V gene, CDR1 is ENHRY while CDR2 is SYGVKD. V lost 4 bases and J lost 3 bases; the stretch between them is 15 bases long. The CDR3 starts with the cysteine, ends with the phenylalanine, and has 15 residues. Solely the CDR3 DNA is kept, with 45 bases framed from the first base.